A selection of T cell receptor beta chains follows, all from one sample in a study of blood T cell repertoires in COVID-19. The repertoire was sequenced with immunoSEQ multiplex PCR; TCRdb's copy has only in-frame clones and lacks some. This table holds approximately 61,000 clones, around 73% found once. The sequencing sample was made of peripheral blood. The receptors come from a man at least 80 years old with active or convalescent COVID-19. CDR3s include the opening cysteine and the closing phenylalanine or tryptophan. The order of the fields is V gene, CDR3 length, D gene, J gene, clone size, CDR3 DNA, CDR3 protein. A D gene is named only where the DNA matches it firmly. Clone size is stated in some rows and not others, as once, few, many or a class when expanded.

>TRBV2|11|TRBD1|TRBJ1-2|NA
TGTGCCGGGGGACAGGATTATGGCTACACCTTC
CAGGQDYGYTF
>TRBV12-3/TRBV12-4|13|TRBD1|TRBJ1-3|NA
TGTGCCAGCAAACTCAGGGGGCTAAACACCATATATTTT
CASKLRGLNTIYF
>TRBV5-1|14|NA|TRBJ1-2|NA
TGCGCCACCTCGACGGAGGGGCGTAAGTATGGCTACACCTTC
CATSTEGRKYGYTF
>TRBV9|14|NA|TRBJ1-1|NA
TGTGCCAGCAGCGTGGCAGCGGTGAACACTGAAGCTTTCTTT
CASSVAAVNTEAFF
>TRBV3-1/TRBV3-2|15|NA|TRBJ2-3|NA
TGTGCCAGCAGCTTTACGACTAGATCGTCAGATACGCAGTATTTT
CASSFTTRSSDTQYF
>TRBV7-9|13|NA|TRBJ1-1|NA
TGTGCCAGCAGCCGCAGGGAAAACACTGAAGCTTTCTTT
CASSRRENTEAFF
>TRBV6-6|15|TRBD1|TRBJ1-4|NA
TGTGCCAGCAGTTATTCAGGACAGGTTAAATTGAAACTGTTTTTT
CASSYSGQVKLKLFF
>TRBV11-2|18|TRBD1|TRBJ2-5|NA
TGTGCCAGCAGCTCCTCTCTCGGACGAGGGGGCATACAAGAGACCCAGTACTTC
CASSSSLGRGGIQETQYF
>TRBV5-1|17|TRBD2|TRBJ2-7|NA
TGCGCCAGCAGCCGTCGGGAGGGGCCCTTTAAATGGTACGAGCAGTACTTC
CASSRREGPFKWYEQYF
>TRBV7-2|15|TRBD2|TRBJ2-5|NA
TGTGCCAGCAGCTTAGATTGGGGGGGGAGAGAGACCCAGTACTTC
CASSLDWGGRETQYF
>TRBV7-9|12|TRBD1|TRBJ1-1|NA
TGTGCCAGCAGCACAGGGGTCACTGAAGCTTTCTTT
CASSTGVTEAFF
>TRBV2|13|NA|TRBJ1-6|NA
TGTGCCAGCAACCACCGGGAGAATTCACCCCTCCACTTT
CASNHRENSPLHF
>TRBV5-5|15|NA|TRBJ1-2|few
TGTGCCAGCAGCTTCAACGGGGACTTTAACTATGGCTACACCTTC
CASSFNGDFNYGYTF
>TRBV3-1/TRBV3-2|14|NA|TRBJ2-2|NA
TGTGCCAGCAGCCGGACAGTAAACACCGGGGAGCTGTTTTTT
CASSRTVNTGELFF
>TRBV18|15|NA|TRBJ1-3|NA
TGTGCCAGCTCACCACCCGCGGGGTCTGGAAACACCATATATTTT
CASSPPAGSGNTIYF
>TRBV19|12|NA|TRBJ1-1|once
TGTGCCAGTAGTATAGAGGGAGCCCAAGCTTTCTTT
CASSIEGAQAFF
>TRBV28|14|NA|TRBJ1-2|NA
TGTGCCAGCAGCCTGGGCCCTAGGGAGTATGGCTACACCTTC
CASSLGPREYGYTF
>TRBV5-1|14|NA|TRBJ1-2|NA
TGCGCCAGCAGCTTGGTGGTAGGGGATTATGGCTACACCTTC
CASSLVVGDYGYTF
>TRBV10-3|12|NA|TRBJ1-2|few
TGTGCCATCAGGAAAGAGAAAACTGGCTACACCTTC
CAIRKEKTGYTF
>TRBV11-2|14|NA|TRBJ1-6|NA
TGTGCCAGCAGCGTGGACAGCTATAATTCACCCCTCCACTTT
CASSVDSYNSPLHF
>TRBV5-1|15|NA|TRBJ1-5|NA
TGCGCCAGCAGCTTGGAAGGGGCGCCGGATCAGCCCCAGCATTTT
CASSLEGAPDQPQHF
>TRBV29-1|13|TRBD1|TRBJ1-2|NA
TGCAGCGCTGGGACAGGGGGCCCATATGGCTACACCTTC
CSAGTGGPYGYTF
>TRBV12-3/TRBV12-4|12|NA|TRBJ2-1|NA
TGTGCCAGCAGTCTACAGGGAGCTGAGCAGTTCTTC
CASSLQGAEQFF
>TRBV11-2|15|NA|TRBJ2-7|NA
TGTGCCAGCAGCTTAGATCAATCAGGGATCTACGAGCAGTACTTC
CASSLDQSGIYEQYF
>TRBV27|14|TRBD2|TRBJ2-1|once
TGTGCCAGCAGGGATAGCGGGAGGGCCCATGAGCAGTTCTTC
CASRDSGRAHEQFF
>TRBV21-1|17|NA|TRBJ2-1|NA
TGTGCCAGCAGCAAGGGATGCGGTAGCGGGGGGTTCTATGAGCAGTTCTTC
CASSKGCGSGGFYEQFF
>TRBV28|15|TRBD1|TRBJ2-7|NA
TGTGCCAGCAGTTTATATGGGTCCAGGGGGAATGAGCAGTACTTC
CASSLYGSRGNEQYF
>TRBV6-6|13|NA|TRBJ2-1|NA
TGTGCCGCAGCTAACCAAAGGGGGAATGAGCAGTTCTTC
CAAANQRGNEQFF
>TRBV12-3/TRBV12-4|12|NA|TRBJ1-2|NA
TGTGCCAGCAGTTCCGGGGTGTATGGCTACACCTTC
CASSSGVYGYTF
>TRBV11-2|13|TRBD1|TRBJ2-7|NA
TGTGCCAGCAGCTGGACAGGGGACTACGAGCAGTACTTC
CASSWTGDYEQYF
>TRBV5-1|12|NA|TRBJ1-1|NA
TGCGCCAGCAGCTTGGATCAGGGTGGTGCTTTCTTT
CASSLDQGGAFF
>TRBV19|16|TRBD1|TRBJ2-1|NA
TGTGCCAGTAGTAACCCACCGGACAGGGTGGTGAATGAGCAGTTCTTC
CASSNPPDRVVNEQFF
>TRBV27|13|NA|TRBJ2-1|NA
TGTGCCAGCAGGCCTATCTCCCCAGGGCAGCAGGTCTTC
CASRPISPGQQVF
>TRBV5-1|17|NA|TRBJ1-1|NA
TGCGCCAGCACCTCGTATTACCGGGGGAGTAAGAAAACTGAAGCTTTCTTT
CASTSYYRGSKKTEAFF
>TRBV6-5|13|NA|TRBJ1-1|NA
TGTGCCAGCTCCAGGGGTCAGAACACTGAAGCTTTCTTT
CASSRGQNTEAFF
>TRBV10-2|13|NA|TRBJ1-1|NA
TGCGCCAGCAGTGAGCTCAGGAACACTGAAGCTTTCTTT
CASSELRNTEAFF
>TRBV10-3|13|TRBD2|TRBJ2-1|NA
TGTGCCACGCGGGGGAGCGAATACAATGAGCAGTTCTTC
CATRGSEYNEQFF
>TRBV25-1|15|TRBD1|TRBJ1-2|once
TGTGCCAGCAGTGAGGGGGGACAGCCTTTCTATGGCTACACCTTC
CASSEGGQPFYGYTF
>TRBV7-8|17|TRBD2|TRBJ2-7|few
TGTGCCAGCAGCTTAGCGAGGACTAGCGTATACACCTACGAGCAGTACTTC
CASSLARTSVYTYEQYF
>TRBV27|15|NA|TRBJ1-1|few
TGTGCCAGCAGTTTCTACGGGAACTCGCGGGCTGAAGCTTTCTTT
CASSFYGNSRAEAFF
>TRBV5-6|13|NA|TRBJ1-2|NA
TGTGCCAGCAGCTTCGGGGGGTATGATGGCTACACCTTC
CASSFGGYDGYTF
>TRBV7-3|13|NA|TRBJ1-1|NA
TGTGCCAGCAGCTTAAGTCCCGGGAAGCAAGCTTTCTTT
CASSLSPGKQAFF
>TRBV18|13|NA|TRBJ1-5|NA
TGTGCCAGCTCATCTATAGGGGGTCAGCCCCAGCATTTT
CASSSIGGQPQHF
>TRBV10-3|16|NA|TRBJ1-5|once
TGTGCCATCTCCCCCGGGGTGGGGAATAGCAATCAGCCCCAGCATTTT
CAISPGVGNSNQPQHF
>TRBV7-7|15|TRBD1|TRBJ2-7|NA
TGTGCCAGCAATCGGGACAGGAAATTTGCCTACGAGCAGTACTTC
CASNRDRKFAYEQYF
>TRBV9|18|TRBD1|TRBJ2-6|NA
TGTGCCAACCACGGGCCAGGGGGCGATGGTCCTGGGGCCAACGTCCTGACTTTC
CANHGPGGDGPGANVLTF
>TRBV29-1|11|NA|TRBJ2-5|NA
TGCAGCGTTGAAGAGCAGGGTACCCAGTACTTC
CSVEEQGTQYF
>TRBV14|14|TRBD1|TRBJ1-6|NA
TGTGCCAGCAGCCGGGACAGGGGGCTTTCACCCCTCCACTTT
CASSRDRGLSPLHF
>TRBV6-5|13|TRBD2|TRBJ2-1|NA
TGTGCCACGAAGGGGACTAGCGGAATTGAGCAGTTCTTC
CATKGTSGIEQFF
>TRBV3-1/TRBV3-2|15|TRBD2|TRBJ2-7|NA
TGTGCCAGCAGCCAAGAATTCAGTGGGACTAGAAAGCAGTGCTTC
CASSQEFSGTRKQCF
>TRBV19|15|NA|TRBJ1-1|NA
TGTGCCAGTACCACAGGCAACACTATGAACACTGAAGCTTTCTTT
CASTTGNTMNTEAFF
>TRBV2|15|TRBD1|TRBJ1-5|few
TGTGCCAGCAGCGGACAGGGGACCTTCAATCAGCCCCAGCATTTT
CASSGQGTFNQPQHF
>TRBV11-2|18|TRBD2|TRBJ2-5|NA
TGTGCCAGCAGCTCGCTCAGAACCAGGCTAGCGGGAGGGGAGACCCAGTACTTC
CASSSLRTRLAGGETQYF
>TRBV7-2|17|TRBD2|TRBJ2-1|NA
TGTGCCAGCAGCTCTCTTAGGACTAGCGGGATATACAATGAGCAGTTCTTC
CASSSLRTSGIYNEQFF
>TRBV11-3|15|TRBD1|TRBJ2-3|NA
TGTGCCAGCAGCACAAGACAGGGCGACACAGATACGCAGTATTTT
CASSTRQGDTDTQYF
>TRBV6-5|14|NA|TRBJ2-7|NA
TGTGCCAGCAGTTACGGGCCCGGGGTATACGAGCAGTACTTC
CASSYGPGVYEQYF
>TRBV11-3|14|TRBD1|TRBJ2-7|few
TGTGCCAGCAGCCGGGACAGCAGCTCCTACGAGCAGTACTTC
CASSRDSSSYEQYF
>TRBV10-3|17|NA|TRBJ1-3|NA
TGTGCCATCAGTGAGTCGGACGCGGGGGACTCGGGAAACACCATATATTTT
CAISESDAGDSGNTIYF